Shown below are 18 T cell receptor beta chains from a single sample sequenced in a study of glioma-infiltrating T cells after dendritic cell vaccination. Clones were sequenced by immunoSEQ multiplex PCR, and TCRdb holds only the in-frame ones, with some missing. Of fewer than 60,000 clones in the sample, 89% were seen once. Time point denoted: after dendritic cell vaccination, including at tumor progression/relapse. The sequencing used blood, collected after dendritic cell vaccination. The receptors originated from a human donor with glioblastoma.

The rearrangement links TRBV7-6 to TRBJ2-5, with 10 nucleotides matching TRBD2. The ends lost 5 bases at V and 7 bases at J; junction bases unmatched: 4. Looked up from germline, CDR1 is SGHVS and CDR2 is FNYEAQ. CDR3 length: 13 residues. CDR3 sequence (DNA): TGTGCCAGCAGCGCCCGACTAGCGGGGACCCAGTACTTC. It is translated as CASSARLAGTQYF.

The V call is TRBV27, the J call TRBJ1-1, with D maybe TRBD1 (5 bases). Germline CDR1 and CDR2: MNHEY and SMNVEV (reference sequence). V was trimmed by 4 bases and J by 5 bases, leaving 17 bases between them. This CDR3 region has 15 residues. The CDR3 protein is CASSSVRVGRTEAFF. The DNA for the CDR3 is TGTGCCAGCAGTTCCGTCAGGGTTGGGAGGACTGAAGCTTTCTTT.

The chain is built from TRBV10-3 and TRBJ2-1; D may be TRBD2 (5 bases). V was trimmed by 4 bases and J by 0 bases, leaving 16 bases between them. In germline, CDR1 is ENHRY, CDR2 SYGVKD. This CDR3 spans 17 amino acids. In DNA form, the CDR3 reads TGTGCCATCAGTGGGAACTACGGGGATTCCTCCTACAATGAGCAGTTCTTC. Translating gives CAISGNYGDSSYNEQFF.

The V call is TRBV6-1, the J call TRBJ1-5; 8 bases align to TRBD1. The length of the CDR3 is 15 residues. Losses at the gene ends were 4 bases for V and 4 bases for J; bases not matched to a gene: 6. The germline V gene has CDR1 MNHNS and CDR2 SASEGT. The CDR3 protein is CASSASGGLNQPQHF. CDR3 DNA sequence: TGTGCCAGCAGTGCTTCAGGGGGCTTGAATCAGCCCCAGCATTTT.

The V gene is TRBV5-6, the J gene TRBJ2-1; 11 bases match TRBD2. The CDR3 runs to 19 residues. J was trimmed by 0 bases and V by 0 bases; bases with no gene match: 8. Germline CDR1 SGHDT, CDR2 YYEEEE. The CDR3 loop is CASSLGLAGPFPSYNEQFF. The CDR3, as DNA: TGTGCCAGCAGCTTGGGACTAGCGGGACCTTTCCCCTCCTACAATGAGCAGTTCTTC.

The chain uses TRBV14 and TRBJ1-4, with D unresolved. Germline V gene sequence: CDR1 SGHDN, CDR2 FVKESK. The CDR3 covers 13 residues. Trimming left V 1 base short and J 7 bases short, with 7 bases between. In DNA form, the CDR3 reads TGTGCCAGCAGCCAAGGGCGGATTGAAAAACTGTTTTTT. It yields the protein CASSQGRIEKLFF.

The CDR3 DNA is TGTGCCAGCTCACCACCGAAAGGACAGGCGTCCCAAGAGACCCAGTACTTC. It yields the protein CASSPPKGQASQETQYF. The chain has TRBV18 and TRBJ2-5, with TRBD1 matching 7 bases. V dropped 0 bases and J dropped 1; count of bases not matched to a gene: 8. The CDR3 is made up of 17 amino acids. CDR1 KGHSH and CDR2 LQKENI come from the germline V gene. The full variable domain, its missing parts supplied by reference TRBV18 and TRBJ2-5, is NAGVMQNPRHLVRRRGQEARLRCSPMKGHSHVYWYRQLPEEGLKFMVYLQKENIIDESGMPKERFSAEFPKEGPSILRIQQVVRGDSAAYFCASSPPKGQASQETQYFGPGTRLLVL.

The V and J genes are TRBV7-9 and TRBJ2-2; 9 nucleotides match TRBD1. CDR1 is SEHNR, CDR2 FQNEAQ, per germline (reference sequence). CDR3 length: 15 amino acids. The junction had 4 bases not matched to a gene; V was cut back by 1 base and J by 7 bases. CDR3 sequence: CASSLGTGEIGELFF. CDR3 in DNA: TGTGCCAGCAGCTTAGGGACAGGGGAAATCGGGGAGCTGTTTTTT.

CDR3 DNA: TGCAGCGTTGAGAACGGACAGGGGGCAGGTGGCTACACCTTC. Encoded protein: CSVENGQGAGGYTF. The V gene is TRBV29-1, the J gene TRBJ1-2; 11 bases map to TRBD1. From germline, CDR1 is SQVTM and CDR2 ANQGSEA. J lost 7 bases, V lost 3 bases, and 7 bases had no gene match. CDR3 length equals 14 residues.

This sequence joins TRBV19 and TRBJ1-5, with TRBD1 matching 7 bases. Germline trimming cut 6 bases from V and 1 base from J; bases unmatched to any gene: 3. This CDR3 is built from 14 residues. The V gene's germline CDR1 is LNHDA and CDR2 SQIVND (reference sequence). CDR3 sequence: CASRETGSNQPQHF. CDR3 in DNA: TGTGCCAGTAGAGAGACAGGGAGCAATCAGCCCCAGCATTTT.

V is TRBV5-5 and J is TRBJ2-3; TRBD2 aligns across 13 bases. Germline CDR1 is SGHKS and CDR2 is YYEKEE (reference sequence). This CDR3 has 15 amino acids. V was clipped by 3 bases and J by 4 bases; unmatched bases: 2. The CDR3 DNA follows: TGTGCCAGCAGCTGGGGACTAGCGGGATCAGATACGCAGTATTTT. Protein: CASSWGLAGSDTQYF. The complete variable domain, with remaining parts taken from reference TRBV5-5 and TRBJ2-3, reads DAGVTQSPTHLIKTRGQQVTLRCSPISGHKSVSWYQQVLGQGPQFIFQYYEKEERGRGNFPDRFSARQFPNYSSELNVNALLLGDSALYLCASSWGLAGSDTQYFGPGTRLTVL.

The chain couples TRBV9 to TRBJ1-4, with TRBD1 identical over 12 bases. With V trimmed by 3 bases and J by 8 bases, 5 bases remained unmatched. From germline, CDR1 is SGDLS and CDR2 YYNGEE. This CDR3 spans 15 amino acids. CDR3 sequence reads: CASSASGTGGEKLFF. CDR3 DNA: TGTGCCAGCAGCGCAAGCGGGACAGGGGGCGAAAAACTGTTTTTT.

The chain uses TRBV7-6 and TRBJ2-7; TRBD1 is a possible D gene (6 bases). This CDR3 comprises 15 residues. Germline V lookup: CDR1 SGHVS, CDR2 FNYEAQ. Trimming left V 2 bases short and J 2 bases short, with 13 bases between. This chain's CDR3 is CASSLYQTGPYEQYF. DNA for the CDR3: TGTGCCAGCAGCTTATACCAGACAGGCCCCTACGAGCAGTACTTC.

This sequence joins TRBV7-9 and TRBJ2-6, with 7 bases aligning to TRBD2. This CDR3 region has 16 residues. Germline CDR1 SEHNR, CDR2 FQNEAQ (reference sequence). V gave up 4 bases and J gave up 2 bases; unmatched junction bases: 5. CDR3 protein: CASSSPGRAGANVLTF. The CDR3 DNA follows: TGTGCCAGCAGCTCGCCGGGGAGGGCTGGGGCCAACGTCCTGACTTTC.

The chain carries TRBV19 and TRBJ1-6; 9 nucleotides agree with TRBD1. V was clipped by 5 bases and J by 9 bases; unmatched bases: 8. This CDR3 has 15 residues. The germline CDR1 and CDR2 sequences are LNHDA and SQIVND (reference sequence). CDR3 nucleotide sequence: TGTGCCAGTAGTGCCTCCGGGACAGGGCCTTCACCCCTCCACTTT. The encoded protein is CASSASGTGPSPLHF.

Concerning this clone: The same CDR3 also results from other DNA sequences found in this sample. This chain joins TRBV18 and TRBJ1-5; 10 nucleotides agree with TRBD1. This CDR3 comprises 14 residues. J lost 5 bases, V lost 3 bases, and 1 base had no gene match. Germline V gene sequence: CDR1 KGHSH, CDR2 LQKENI. The CDR3 spells CASSPGTGDQPQHF. In DNA, the CDR3 is TGTGCCAGCTCACCGGGGACAGGGGATCAGCCCCAGCATTTT.

The V and J genes are TRBV9 and TRBJ2-7; tentative D call: TRBD2 (5 bases). The germline CDR1 and CDR2 sequences are SGDLS and YYNGEE. The CDR3 is made up of 14 amino acids. The V end lost 4 bases, the J end lost 6 bases, and 17 bases lay between the germline ends. The CDR3 sequence: CASSPGPDRGEQYF. Written as DNA, the CDR3 is TGTGCCAGCAGCCCCGGGCCAGACCGGGGCGAGCAGTACTTC.

The chain carries TRBV21-1 and TRBJ2-3; the DNA was not used to check the table's D call, TRBD2. TRBV21-1 is a pseudogene. This CDR3 spans 15 amino acids. The CDR3 is CASSKAGGTTDTQYF. Here the CDR3 DNA reads TGTGCCAGCAGCAAGGCGGGAGGGACCACAGATACGCAGTATTTT.